The sequence of this TCR beta chain was determined in a study of OX40 agonist ivuxolimab in advanced cancers. The data were produced by immunoSEQ multiplex PCR, yet TCRdb's version contains in-frame clones alone and is incomplete. The table lists 40,000 to 60,000 clones, around 81% of them singletons. The CDR3 is 13 residues long. V was clipped by 5 bases and J by 5 bases, with 12 bases between them. In germline, CDR1 is PRHDT, CDR2 FYEKMQ (reference sequence). The receptor's source is an adult with an advanced solid tumor such as melanoma, head and neck, liver or kidney cancer. V and J are TRBV13 and TRBJ1-1, with a tentative D call TRBD1 (5 bases). The material was CD4+ or CD8+ T cells sorted from blood, obtained in a trial of the OX40 agonist ivuxolimab. CDR3 DNA sequence: TGTGCCAGCAGCCCCGGGGGGGGTACTGAAGCTTTCTTT. As protein: CASSPGGGTEAFF.